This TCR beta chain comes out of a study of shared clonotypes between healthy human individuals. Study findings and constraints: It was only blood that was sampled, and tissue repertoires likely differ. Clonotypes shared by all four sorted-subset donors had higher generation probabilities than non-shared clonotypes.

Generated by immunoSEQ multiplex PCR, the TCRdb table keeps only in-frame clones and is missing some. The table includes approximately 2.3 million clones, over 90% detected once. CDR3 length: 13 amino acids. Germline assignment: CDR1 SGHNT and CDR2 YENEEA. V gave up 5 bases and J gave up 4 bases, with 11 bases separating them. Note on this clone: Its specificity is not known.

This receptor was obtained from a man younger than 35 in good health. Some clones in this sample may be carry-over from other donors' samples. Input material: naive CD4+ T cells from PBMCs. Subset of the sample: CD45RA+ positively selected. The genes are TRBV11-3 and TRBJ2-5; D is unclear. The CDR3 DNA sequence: TGTGCCAGCAGCAGTGGCCCTCGAGAGACCCAGTACTTC. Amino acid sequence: CASSSGPRETQYF.